This T cell receptor (beta chain) was documented in a study of CD8+CD57+ T cells in acquired aplastic anemia. Genomic DNA was employed as the template in profiling TCR beta VDJ and CDR3. TCRdb re-derived calls from the reads in MiXCR, one entry per CDR3 protein. The sample includes approximately 270,000 distinct CDR3 sequences, around 60% of them seen just once. CDR1 ENHRY and CDR2 SYGVKD come from the germline V gene. Trimming cost V 0 bases and J 9 bases; bases outside gene matches: 4. The CDR3 covers 16 residues. The table lists this clonotype with a count of one. The receptor's source is a human donor with severe aplastic anemia or a healthy control (not recorded which). This chain connects TRBV10-3 to TRBJ2-1, with 14 bases aligning to TRBD2. What was sequenced was sorted CD4+, CD8+, or CD8+CD57+ T cells (not recorded which) from PBMCs. In DNA, the CDR3 is TGTGCCATCAGTGAGTCTCAGGGACTAGCGGGAGTTGAGCAGTTCTTC. Residues: CAISESQGLAGVEQFF.